This passage covers 21 T cell receptor beta chains from one sample sequenced in a study of T cells after posttransplantation cyclophosphamide. Assay used: immunoSEQ multiplex PCR; TCRdb lists only in-frame clones, some missing. The sample holds 66,000 or so clones, 93% seen once. Sequenced input: PBMCs. The receptor source for this set is a woman in her twenties or thirties in good health and a related stem cell transplant donor.

This chain links TRBV7-2 with TRBJ1-6, with no clear D. V was trimmed by 5 bases and J by 0 bases, leaving 8 bases between them. The CDR3 extends over 15 amino acids. Per the germline V gene, CDR1 is SGHTA and CDR2 is FQGNSA. CDR3 nucleotides: TGTGCCAGCAGCGAAGTCAGCTCCTATAATTCACCCCTCCACTTT. Translation: CASSEVSSYNSPLHF.

The rearrangement joins TRBV12-5 to TRBJ1-5; TRBD1 is a possible D gene (5 bases). Per the germline V gene, CDR1 is LGHNT and CDR2 is FRNRAP. The V gene lost 1 base and the J gene lost 3 bases, with 10 bases spanning the gap. The CDR3 is 15 residues long. CDR3 loop: CASGLGDRINQPQHF. As DNA, the CDR3 is TGTGCTAGTGGTTTGGGCGACAGAATCAATCAGCCCCAGCATTTT.

This clone is a singleton in its sample. V is TRBV5-6 and J is TRBJ2-3; D is perhaps TRBD1 or TRBD2 (5 bases each). Trimming pared 1 base from V and 2 bases from J, leaving 11 bases between. The CDR3 extends over 15 amino acids. CDR1 is SGHDT and CDR2 is YYEEEE in the germline V gene. This CDR3 is CASSLPQGPTDTQYF. CDR3 DNA: TGTGCCAGCAGCTTGCCCCAGGGACCCACAGATACGCAGTATTTT.

The chain has TRBV7-2 and TRBJ1-6; D is unresolved. Germline V lookup: CDR1 SGHTA, CDR2 FQGNSA. The CDR3 spans 14 residues. V was pared by 8 bases and J by 0 bases, with 8 bases between. This CDR3 is CASRQSSYNSPLHF. In nucleotides, the CDR3 is TGTGCCAGCCGACAAAGCTCCTATAATTCACCCCTCCACTTT.

The chain is built from TRBV5-5 and TRBJ1-4, with a possible D match to TRBD1 (6 bases). The V gene lost 4 bases and the J gene lost 8 bases, with 18 bases spanning the gap. CDR3 length: 15 residues. Per the germline V gene, CDR1 is SGHKS and CDR2 is YYEKEE (reference sequence). The CDR3 spells CASSLSQGYFEKLFF. CDR3 bases: TGTGCCAGCAGCCTGAGCCAGGGGTATTTCGAAAAACTGTTTTTT.

J is TRBJ2-1 and V is TRBV7-7; D assignment may be TRBD1 or TRBD2 (6 bases each). This CDR3 comprises 16 residues. Germline CDR1 reads SSHAT; CDR2 reads FNYEAQ (reference sequence). With 5 bases removed from V and 8 bases from J, the gap between germline ends came to 22 bases. The CDR3 DNA reads TGTGCCAGCAGCCTCCTGGGGGGCCCGAAAAGCGATGAGCAGTTCTTC. Its protein is CASSLLGGPKSDEQFF. The variable domain in full, completed from reference TRBV7-7 and TRBJ2-1, reads GAGVSQSPRYKVTKRGQDVTLRCDPISSHATLYWYQQALGQGPEFLTYFNYEAQPDKSGLPSDRFSAERPEGSISTLTIQRTEQRDSAMYRCASSLLGGPKSDEQFFGPGTRLTVL.

The chain has TRBV29-1 and TRBJ2-7, with D perhaps TRBD2 (7 bases). V was pared by 6 bases and J by 3 bases, with 9 bases between. In germline, CDR1 is SQVTM, CDR2 ANQGSEA. The CDR3 is made up of 11 amino acids. CDR3 sequence reads: CSVAGHYEQYF. In DNA, the CDR3 is TGCAGCGTAGCGGGACACTACGAGCAGTACTTC.

The rearrangement links TRBV2 to TRBJ2-1; TRBD1 is a possible D gene (7 bases). CDR1 is SNHLY, CDR2 FYNNEI, per germline. This CDR3 has 14 amino acids. CDR3 nucleotide sequence: TGTGTTACCTGGTCAGGGGGGAGAAACAATGAGCAGTTCTTC. Amino acid sequence: CVTWSGGRNNEQFF.

The chain links TRBV2 to TRBJ1-5, with 9 bases identical to TRBD1. Germline CDR1 SNHLY, CDR2 FYNNEI. Trimming took 6 bases from V and 1 from J; bases not matched to a gene: 10. The CDR3 covers 17 residues. In DNA form, the CDR3 reads TGTGCCAGCAGCCCACTACAGGGGGCATTGAGCAATCAGCCCCAGCATTTT. It translates to CASSPLQGALSNQPQHF.

The V and J genes are TRBV13 and TRBJ2-3; 8 nucleotides line up with TRBD1. Germline CDR1 reads PRHDT; CDR2 reads FYEKMQ (reference sequence). After removal of 0 bases from V and 4 bases from J, the junction contained 6 bases not matched to a gene. This CDR3 contains 16 residues. The CDR3: CASSLGGRGLADTQYF. The CDR3 nucleotides are TGTGCCAGCAGCTTAGGTGGCAGGGGGCTTGCAGATACGCAGTATTTT.

The rearrangement links TRBV5-6 to TRBJ2-3; 8 nucleotides line up with TRBD2. This CDR3 is built from 15 residues. V dropped 0 bases and J dropped 6; count of bases not matched to a gene: 6. The V gene's germline CDR1 is SGHDT and CDR2 YYEEEE. The CDR3 coding sequence is TGTGCCAGCAGCTTGGAGTTGGCGGGAGGTGATACGCAGTATTTT. It translates to CASSLELAGGDTQYF.

The chain combines TRBV7-6 with TRBJ1-6, with 9 nucleotides matching TRBD1. With V trimmed by 3 bases and J by 4 bases, 1 base remained unmatched. The CDR3 consists of 15 residues. Germline CDR1 and CDR2: SGHVS and FNYEAQ. CDR3 sequence (DNA): TGTGCCAGCAGCTTGGGACAGGGATATAATTCACCCCTCCACTTT. As protein: CASSLGQGYNSPLHF.

V and J are TRBV18 and TRBJ1-5; TRBD1 is a possible D gene (5 bases). Germline-derived CDR1 and CDR2 are KGHSH and LQKENI. The length of the CDR3 is 15 residues. Deletions cut 0 bases from V and 2 bases from J, with 8 bases between. The CDR3 is CASSPPGGGNQPQHF. The CDR3 DNA reads as TGTGCCAGCTCACCACCGGGGGGGGGCAATCAGCCCCAGCATTTT.

The J gene is TRBJ2-5, the V gene TRBV19, with TRBD2 matching over 7 bases. Germline CDR1 is LNHDA and CDR2 is SQIVND (reference sequence). The ends lost 1 base at V and 5 bases at J; junction bases unmatched: 7. The CDR3 length is 15 residues. The CDR3 reads CASSIVAGDGETQYF. CDR3 coding DNA: TGTGCCAGTAGTATAGTTGCGGGAGACGGGGAGACCCAGTACTTC.

The V gene is TRBV5-6, the J gene TRBJ2-5; D is unresolved. Germline V lookup: CDR1 SGHDT, CDR2 YYEEEE. The CDR3 extends over 15 amino acids. The V end lost 4 bases, the J end lost 2 bases, and 15 bases lay between the germline ends. The CDR3 is CASSLTGRIQETQYF. CDR3 nucleotides: TGTGCCAGCAGCCTCACTGGACGGATACAAGAGACCCAGTACTTC.

This clone has a single count. The chain uses TRBV19 and TRBJ2-1; maybe TRBD2 (5 bases). The germline V and J ends were trimmed by 6 bases and 9 bases, with 15 bases remaining between them. Germline V CDR1 and CDR2: LNHDA, SQIVND (reference sequence). The CDR3 has 13 residues. CDR3 DNA sequence: TGTGCCAGTAGGCCCCCCTCCGGAGGTGAGCAGTTCTTC. Amino acids: CASRPPSGGEQFF.

The V gene is TRBV7-2, the J gene TRBJ2-7; the match to TRBD1 covers 8 bases. CDR1 and CDR2 from the germline V gene are SGHTA and FQGNSA. V shed 5 bases and J 2 bases; nucleotides not matched to a gene: 8. The CDR3 has 15 residues. The DNA of the CDR3 is TGTGCCAGCAGCCCTCAAGACAGGGGCCCCTACGAGCAGTACTTC. Residues: CASSPQDRGPYEQYF. Full variable domain (missing parts from reference TRBV7-2 and TRBJ2-7): GAGVSQSPSNKVTEKGKDVELRCDPISGHTALYWYRQSLGQGLEFLIYFQGNSAPDKSGLPSDRFSAERTGGSVSTLTIQRTQQEDSAVYLCASSPQDRGPYEQYFGPGTRLTVT.

The chain recombines TRBV7-3 with TRBJ1-1; no firm D call. Trimming left V 5 bases short and J 0 bases short, with 10 bases between. The CDR3 has 14 residues. CDR1 SGHTA and CDR2 FQGTGA come from the germline V gene. The CDR3 DNA sequence: TGTGCCAGCAGCCCTTCCCCCTTGAACACTGAAGCTTTCTTT. Its protein product is CASSPSPLNTEAFF.

This chain uses TRBV18 with TRBJ2-3, with TRBD1 identical over 8 bases. Germline CDR1 KGHSH, CDR2 LQKENI. With 3 bases clipped from V and 5 bases from J, the junction kept 7 bases outside the gene matches. The CDR3 is 15 amino acids. The CDR3, as DNA: TGTGCCAGCTCACCCACAGGGGGACAACAAGATACGCAGTATTTT. It is translated as CASSPTGGQQDTQYF.

V is TRBV5-6 and J is TRBJ2-7; 7 bases map to TRBD1. Trimming took 4 bases from V and 6 from J; bases not matched to a gene: 10. This CDR3 is 14 amino acids long. Germline-derived CDR1 and CDR2 are SGHDT and YYEEEE. Here the CDR3 reads CASSPGTASAEQYF. In nucleotides, the CDR3 is TGTGCCAGCAGCCCAGGGACAGCTTCGGCCGAGCAGTACTTC.

The gene calls are TRBV28 and TRBJ1-3; the D is unclear. The CDR3 consists of 12 residues. Looked up from germline, CDR1 is MDHEN and CDR2 is SYDVKM. V dropped 7 bases and J dropped 2 bases, with 6 bases sitting between them. CDR3: CASNPPGNTIYF. The CDR3 DNA reads as TGTGCCAGCAATCCTCCTGGAAACACCATATATTTT.